A single TCR beta chain is shown here with its context. The germline CDR1 and CDR2 sequences are GTSNPN and SVGIG (reference sequence). This CDR3 spans 12 amino acids. V lost 2 bases, J lost 3 bases, and 8 bases lay in between. The data were obtained in a study of blood T cell repertoires in COVID-19. Study-wide context: PBMCs, B-cell-depleted T cells, or T cells were the source of the cDNA or gDNA that made up the material.

As handled by the study authors: Counts of nucleated cells, estimated from reference gene primer amplification, were obtained. The table came from immunoSEQ multiplex PCR; TCRdb's copy has only in-frame clones and leaves some out. V, J and clone size are those of that table, while D and trimming were read from the DNA. In the table there are around 480,000 clones, approximately 90% of which are singletons. Donors in Cohort 3 counted as recovered after two negative PCRs, clearance, or symptom resolution. This sequence originates from a woman aged 18-29 years who had recovered from COVID-19. The chain has TRBV30 and TRBJ2-7; TRBD1 is a possible D gene (5 bases). The specimen sequenced was PBMCs or T cells enriched from blood (not recorded which). CDR3 amino acids: CAWSLTGYEQYF. The DNA of the CDR3 is TGTGCCTGGAGTTTAACAGGCTACGAGCAGTACTTC.